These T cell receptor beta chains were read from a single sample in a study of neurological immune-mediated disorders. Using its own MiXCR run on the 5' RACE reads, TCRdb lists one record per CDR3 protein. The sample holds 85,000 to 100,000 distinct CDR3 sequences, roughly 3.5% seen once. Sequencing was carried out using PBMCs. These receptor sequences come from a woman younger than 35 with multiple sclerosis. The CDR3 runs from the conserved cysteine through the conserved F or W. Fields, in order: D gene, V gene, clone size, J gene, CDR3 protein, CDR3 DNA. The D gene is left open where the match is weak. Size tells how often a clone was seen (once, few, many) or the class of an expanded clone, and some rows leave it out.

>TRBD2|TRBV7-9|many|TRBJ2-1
CASSLTTRLAGNNEQFF
TGTGCCAGCAGCTTAACCACGCGACTAGCGGGGAACAATGAGCAGTTCTTC
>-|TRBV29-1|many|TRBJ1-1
CSVGGRNTEAFF
TGCAGCGTCGGGGGGAGGAACACTGAAGCTTTCTTT
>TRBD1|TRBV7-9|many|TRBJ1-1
CASRRQGNTEAFF
TGTGCCAGCCGACGACAGGGAAACACTGAAGCTTTCTTT
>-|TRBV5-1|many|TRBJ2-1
CASSETGGGLDEQFF
TGCGCCAGCAGCGAAACTGGCGGTGGTTTGGATGAGCAGTTCTTC
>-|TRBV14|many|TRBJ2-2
CASSQKPRRLFF
TGTGCCAGCAGCCAAAAGCCTAGACGGCTGTTTTTT
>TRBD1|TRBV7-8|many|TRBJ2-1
CASSPDRVSNEQFF
TGTGCCAGCAGCCCGGACAGGGTCAGCAATGAGCAGTTCTTC
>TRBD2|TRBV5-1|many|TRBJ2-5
CASSLSSGGPETQYF
TGCGCCAGCAGCTTGTCCAGCGGGGGCCCAGAGACCCAGTACTTC
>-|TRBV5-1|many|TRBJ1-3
CASSAGTENTIYF
TGCGCCAGCAGTGCAGGGACGGAAAACACCATATATTTT
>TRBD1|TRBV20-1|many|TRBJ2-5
CSARGAGGVETQYF
TGCAGTGCTAGGGGGGCAGGGGGCGTAGAGACCCAGTACTTC
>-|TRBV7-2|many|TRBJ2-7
CASSPGGADSYEQYF
TGTGCCAGCAGCCCAGGGGGGGCCGACTCCTACGAGCAGTACTTC
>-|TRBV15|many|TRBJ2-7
CATSITFFDEQYF
TGTGCCACCAGCATCACCTTTTTTGACGAGCAGTACTTC
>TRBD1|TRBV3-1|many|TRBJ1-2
CASSLGQARGNYGYTF
TGTGCCAGCAGCCTCGGACAGGCCCGCGGTAACTATGGCTACACCTTC
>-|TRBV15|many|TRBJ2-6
CATSRERSPGSGANVLTF
TGTGCCACCAGCAGGGAAAGGTCCCCAGGGTCGGGGGCCAACGTCCTGACTTTC
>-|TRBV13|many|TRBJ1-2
CASTLGANGRVDYGYTF
TGTGCCAGCACCCTCGGTGCCAATGGTCGGGTGGACTATGGCTACACCTTC
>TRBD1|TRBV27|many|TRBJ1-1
CATRDSGGPEAFF
TGTGCCACCAGGGACAGCGGGGGGCCTGAAGCTTTCTTT
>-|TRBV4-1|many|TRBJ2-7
CASSQEPGVSYEQYF
TGCGCCAGCAGCCAGGAACCCGGGGTATCCTACGAGCAGTACTTC
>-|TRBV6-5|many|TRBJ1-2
CASISRNYGYTF
TGTGCCAGCATCAGTCGTAACTATGGCTACACCTTC
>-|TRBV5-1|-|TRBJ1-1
CASSLALRENTEAFF
TGCGCCAGCAGCTTGGCCCTAAGAGAAAACACTGAAGCTTTCTTT
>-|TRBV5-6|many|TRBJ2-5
CASSLVTERTQYF
TGTGCCAGCAGCTTGGTTACGGAACGGACCCAGTACTTC
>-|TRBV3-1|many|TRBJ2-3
CASSERPPGPDTQYF
TGTGCCAGCAGCGAAAGGCCCCCGGGCCCGGATACGCAGTATTTT